This TCR beta chain was identified during a study of post-analysis software for immune sequencing data. Study background: Disease courses included relapsing-remitting, secondary progressive and progressive-relapsing multiple sclerosis.

TCR beta libraries were prepared from cDNA with unique molecular identifiers. Input populations of 1 to 10 million T cells gave rise to some 500,000 cDNA molecules. In TCRdb, the PCR reads were re-called with MiXCR into one record per CDR3 protein. The sample holds about 540,000 distinct CDR3 sequences, roughly 34% seen once. Overall study findings and caveats: For normalized Chao1 diversity, multiple sclerosis patients scored significantly lower than controls did. Under the F measure, samples that were prepared in one batch clustered strongly together.

This clonotype has just a few counts. Antigen unknown. Sample: blood. The sequence was obtained from a girl aged 2 to 17 with multiple sclerosis.

The CDR3 region has the DNA TGCAGTGCCTTATCAGGGAGGGACTATGGCTACACCTTC. It yields the protein CSALSGRDYGYTF. V is TRBV20-1 and J is TRBJ1-2, with D possibly being TRBD1 (5 bases). Per the germline V gene, CDR1 is DFQATT and CDR2 is SNEGSKA (reference sequence). Trimming stripped 6 bases from V and 3 bases from J, with 14 bases between. The CDR3 contains 13 residues.